A single sample gave rise to the 18 T cell receptor beta chains below, sequenced in a study of cytomegalovirus exposure and HLA in healthy donors. The table came from immunoSEQ multiplex PCR; TCRdb's copy has only in-frame clones and leaves some out. This repertoire shows 200,000 to 250,000 clones, 70% to 90% found once; its top ten account for around 5.4%. The sample taken for sequencing was PBMCs. These receptors were taken from a woman aged 18-35 years in good health and CMV-seronegative.

The rearrangement uses TRBV11-2 and TRBJ1-2; D not resolved. This CDR3 spans 14 amino acids. The V end lost 5 bases, the J end lost 7 bases, and 17 bases lay between the germline ends. Germline CDR1 SGHAT, CDR2 FQNNGV. The CDR3 protein is CASSRITSGSGYTF. Written as DNA, the CDR3 is TGTGCCAGCAGCCGTATTACCTCAGGCAGTGGCTACACCTTC. Drawing the rest from reference TRBV11-2 and TRBJ1-2, the complete variable domain is EAGVAQSPRYKIIEKRQSVAFWCNPISGHATLYWYQQILGQGPKLLIQFQNNGVVDDSQLPKDRFSAERLKGVDSTLKIQPAKLEDSAVYLCASSRITSGSGYTFGSGTRLTVV.

The rearrangement joins TRBV27 to TRBJ2-5; a weak D match, TRBD1 (5 bases). The V end was cut by 3 bases, the J end by 1 base, with 9 bases between. CDR1 and CDR2 from the germline V gene are MNHEY and SMNVEV (reference sequence). The CDR3 consists of 14 residues. This CDR3 reads CASSFDRLQETQYF. The CDR3 DNA is TGTGCCAGCAGTTTCGACAGACTCCAAGAGACCCAGTACTTC.

Note on this clone: A read error may explain this, as a much larger clone is one base away. The chain is built from TRBV11-2 and TRBJ2-7; D possibly corresponds to TRBD2 (5 bases). Trimming took off 3 bases at V and 2 bases at J, with 8 bases between the two ends. The germline V gene encodes CDR1 SGHAT and CDR2 FQNNGV. The CDR3 spans 13 residues. This CDR3 is CASSFGRAYEQYF. CDR3 nucleotides: TGTGCCAGCAGCTTCGGGCGGGCCTACGAGCAGTACTTC.

V usage is TRBV4-1 and J usage is TRBJ2-7, with D perhaps matching TRBD1 (5 bases). Trimming pared 1 base from V and 3 bases from J, leaving 13 bases between. Per germline, CDR1 MGHRA and CDR2 YSYEKL. The CDR3 is 15 residues long. As DNA, the CDR3 is TGCGCCAGCAGCCAAGCGTGGAGCAGGGTCTACGAGCAGTACTTC. It translates to CASSQAWSRVYEQYF.

The CDR3 sequence: CAWSLALREGNEQYF. Written as DNA, the CDR3 is TGTGCCTGGAGTCTAGCGTTAAGGGAGGGCAACGAGCAGTACTTC. This chain uses TRBV30 with TRBJ2-7; 7 bases fit TRBD2. This CDR3 has 15 amino acids. Germline V CDR1 and CDR2: GTSNPN, SVGIG (reference sequence). The J segment lost 5 bases and the V segment lost 2 bases, leaving 12 bases of the junction unmatched.

CDR3 sequence (DNA): TGTGCCATCAGGGCCCAGGGTGGCACCGGGGAGCTGTTTTTT. Translated, it gives CAIRAQGGTGELFF. The chain has TRBV10-3 and TRBJ2-2; possibly TRBD1 for D (5 bases). This CDR3 has 14 residues. The germline gives CDR1 ENHRY, CDR2 SYGVKD. Trimming removed 6 bases at V and 4 bases at J, with 12 bases between.

This chain joins TRBV28 and TRBJ1-2; D is undetermined. The CDR3 sequence is 12 residues long. The germline V gene encodes CDR1 MDHEN and CDR2 SYDVKM. Deletions cut 3 bases from V and 5 bases from J, with 7 bases between. The CDR3 reads CASSLSLYGYTF. The CDR3 coding sequence is TGTGCCAGCAGTTTGAGTCTATATGGCTACACCTTC.

The V gene is TRBV6-1, the J gene TRBJ1-1; TRBD1 matches at 8 bases. Germline assignment: CDR1 MNHNS and CDR2 SASEGT. V lost 5 bases and J lost 4; bases outside the gene matches: 6. CDR3 length equals 14 residues. CDR3 bases: TGTGCCAGCAGTTCGACAGGGGCTCGCACTGAAGCTTTCTTT. Protein: CASSSTGARTEAFF.

This sequence joins TRBV27 and TRBJ2-3; a possible D gene is TRBD2 (6 bases). This CDR3 is 16 amino acids long. Germline V lookup: CDR1 MNHEY, CDR2 SMNVEV (reference sequence). V was shortened by 5 bases and J by 1 base, with 16 bases between the two germline ends. CDR3 amino acids: CASSPLGLARTDTQYF. The DNA for the CDR3 is TGTGCCAGCAGTCCTCTGGGGCTAGCGCGCACAGATACGCAGTATTTT.

The chain is built from TRBV5-1 and TRBJ2-4; maybe TRBD1 (6 bases). Trimming removed 4 bases from V and 0 bases from J, with 20 bases in between. From germline, CDR1 is SGHRS and CDR2 YFSETQ. This CDR3 comprises 18 residues. The CDR3 region has the DNA TGCGCCAGCAGCGACCACGTTACAGGGTCGCTAGCCAAAAACATTCAGTACTTC. Amino acid sequence: CASSDHVTGSLAKNIQYF.

This clone was detected a few times. CDR3 DNA: TGCGCCAGCAGCACACAGGGGGACTATGGCTACACCTTC. It encodes CASSTQGDYGYTF. This chain joins TRBV5-1 and TRBJ1-2; the match to TRBD1 covers 8 bases. The CDR3 consists of 13 residues. Germline CDR1 reads SGHRS; CDR2 reads YFSETQ. The junction had 2 bases not matched to a gene; V was cut back by 4 bases and J by 3 bases.

The table lists this clone with a few counts. The chain couples TRBV30 to TRBJ1-1; D is unresolved. CDR1 GTSNPN and CDR2 SVGIG come from the germline V gene (reference sequence). The CDR3 covers 12 residues. V was pared by 2 bases and J by 6 bases, with 10 bases between. Here the CDR3 reads CAWSRGYPEAFF. The CDR3 DNA follows: TGTGCCTGGAGTCGGGGTTACCCTGAAGCTTTCTTT.

In its sample, this clone was seen a few times. V and J are TRBV6-1 and TRBJ1-5; D remains unclear. V shed 0 bases and J shed 4 bases, with 10 bases lying between them. Germline CDR1 MNHNS, CDR2 SASEGT. The CDR3 has 15 amino acids. Written as DNA, the CDR3 is TGTGCCAGCAGTGAAGCAGGCCTTGGTAATCAGCCCCAGCATTTT. Residues: CASSEAGLGNQPQHF.

J is TRBJ1-1 and V is TRBV2; D uncertain. Trimming cost V 3 bases and J 0 bases, with 8 bases left between them. CDR1 SNHLY and CDR2 FYNNEI come from the germline V gene. The CDR3 totals 14 residues. The CDR3 region has the DNA TGTGCCAGCAGTGATGTGGGCATGAACACTGAAGCTTTCTTT. It yields the protein CASSDVGMNTEAFF.

J is TRBJ1-3 and V is TRBV19, with D possibly being TRBD1 (5 bases). The CDR3 spans 14 residues. Trimming cost V 11 bases and J 3 bases, with 17 bases left between them. In germline, CDR1 is LNHDA, CDR2 SQIVND (reference sequence). CDR3 bases: TGTGCCCGCCTCTGTTGGGGCTTTGGAAACACCATATATTTT. Translated: CARLCWGFGNTIYF.

The V gene is TRBV6-5, the J gene TRBJ1-1; TRBD1 matches at 7 bases. V was pared by 0 bases and J by 5 bases, with 0 bases of the junction left unmatched. Germline CDR1 and CDR2: MNHEY and SVGAGI. This CDR3 is built from 13 residues. The CDR3 reads CASSYSGQTEAFF. CDR3 nucleotide sequence: TGTGCCAGCAGTTACTCGGGACAGACTGAAGCTTTCTTT.

The chain joins TRBV28 to TRBJ2-7; 7 bases match TRBD2. V lost 2 bases and J lost 6; bases outside the gene matches: 4. The CDR3 is 13 amino acids. From germline, CDR1 is MDHEN and CDR2 SYDVKM. The CDR3 DNA reads as TGTGCCAGCAGTTTAGCGGGAGTGGGCGAGCAGTACTTC. This gives the protein CASSLAGVGEQYF. Based on the CDR3 plus reference TRBV28 and TRBJ2-7, the full variable domain is DVKVTQSSRYLVKRTGEKVFLECVQDMDHENMFWYRQDPGLGLRLIYFSYDVKMKEKGDIPEGYSVSREKKERFSLILESASTNQTSMYLCASSLAGVGEQYFGPGTRLTVT.

The V gene is TRBV5-4, the J gene TRBJ2-1, with 11 positions matching TRBD2. Germline V lookup: CDR1 SGHNT, CDR2 YYREEE (reference sequence). J lost 0 bases, V lost 6 bases, and 5 bases had no gene match. The CDR3 contains 16 residues. This CDR3 is CASIDSGGASYNEQFF. In DNA, the CDR3 is TGTGCCAGCATCGATAGCGGGGGGGCCTCCTACAATGAGCAGTTCTTC.